This T cell receptor (beta chain) was identified during a study of blood T cell repertoires in COVID-19. Germline values: CDR1 SGHTA, CDR2 FQGNSA. CDR3 length equals 14 residues. The V gene end was trimmed by 3 bases and the J gene end by 8 bases; junction bases not matched to a gene: 5. How the authors handled the data: Reference gene primer amplification yielded estimated nucleated cell counts. Using immunoSEQ multiplex PCR, the repertoire was profiled, and TCRdb retains in-frame clones only, with some absent. V and J calls and clone size come straight from that table; D and trimming were deduced from the DNA. Among 250,000 to 350,000 clones listed, roughly 87% were seen once.

The receptor was isolated from a man between 18 and 29 years old with active or convalescent COVID-19. Sequencing used peripheral blood. The chain recombines TRBV7-2 with TRBJ1-3; 9 bases fit TRBD1. CDR3 residues: CASSLGQGGDTIYF. The CDR3 DNA reads TGTGCCAGCAGCTTGGGACAGGGCGGGGACACCATATATTTT.